This record looks at one T cell receptor beta chain sequence and its context. The entry originates in a study of blood T cell repertoires in COVID-19. As for the study in general: Italy, Spain and the United States were the sources of the convalescent and acute COVID-19 samples.

The repertoire was sequenced with immunoSEQ multiplex PCR; TCRdb's copy has only in-frame clones and lacks some. This table has about 370,000 clones, over 75% appearing once. Trimming removed 5 bases at V and 8 bases at J, with 18 bases between. Germline V lookup: CDR1 SEHNR, CDR2 FQNEAQ (reference sequence). There are 14 residues in the CDR3. Residents of 24 US areas, aged about 18 to 95 years, made up the participants. This chain uses TRBV7-9 with TRBJ1-1; D is unresolved. The source material was PBMCs or T cells enriched from blood (not recorded which). The receptor was derived from a man between 18 and 29 years old who had recovered from COVID-19. Written as DNA, the CDR3 is TGTGCCAGCAGCCCTTCGACTTCAATCAGCGAAGCTTTCTTT. Translating it yields CASSPSTSISEAFF.